This TCR beta chain is from a study of OX40 agonist ivuxolimab in advanced cancers. Generated by immunoSEQ multiplex PCR, the TCRdb table keeps only in-frame clones and is missing some. The sample lists some 80,000 clones, 84% occurring once. This CDR3 has 14 amino acids. In germline, CDR1 is SGHDT, CDR2 YYEEEE. Trimming left V 1 base short and J 7 bases short, with 15 bases between. The specimen was CD4+ or CD8+ T cells sorted from blood, collected in a trial of the OX40 agonist ivuxolimab. The chain uses TRBV5-6 and TRBJ2-7, with no clear D. The origin of this receptor is an adult with an advanced solid tumor such as melanoma, head and neck, liver or kidney cancer. The CDR3 here is CASSLLSGKGEQYF. The CDR3, as DNA: TGTGCCAGCAGCTTGCTTTCAGGCAAAGGGGAGCAGTACTTC.